This TCR beta chain was observed in a study of cytomegalovirus exposure and HLA in healthy donors. General study findings and limits: A few CMV-associated chains proved CMV antigen-specific in vitro. With later analysis, a missense DCLRE1C variant became linked to TCR beta V- and J-gene trimming.

A note on this clone: Its antigen is unidentified. Mismatch with germline at one junction end may stem from a read error. The same CDR3 can be traced to other DNA sequences in this sample.

The CDR3 is 14 amino acids. Germline CDR1 and CDR2: SNHLY and FYNNEI. The donors gave bone marrow, and they were healthy. A multiplex PCR was run with 60 Vbeta primers and 13 Jbeta primers. Study processing details: Roughly 10 million shared chains were among approximately 80 million unique TCR beta chains counted in a later analysis. Sequencing used immunoSEQ multiplex PCR; TCRdb keeps in-frame clones, though not all of them. That table furnishes V, J and clone size, whereas the DNA furnished D and trimming. The sample consists of about 100,000 clones, more than 70% of them appearing once. Sample: PBMCs. The J gene is TRBJ1-3, the V gene TRBV2; D is unresolved. The TCR sequence derives from a woman aged 55-69 years in good health and CMV-seropositive. The CDR3 sequence: CASSIIGPGNTIYF. Written as DNA, the CDR3 is TGCGCCAGCAGCATCATCGGTCCAGGAAACACCATATATTTT.